The T cell receptor beta chain described here comes from a study of T cell repertoires in cytomegalovirus infection. For the study at large: Public TCR beta signatures marked donors with CMV infection and the matching HLA.

TCRdb re-analysed the reads in MiXCR, keeping a single row per CDR3 protein. This sample has roughly 280,000 distinct CDR3 sequences; 22% occur once, and the top ten carry about 21%. Only a few counts were recorded for this clonotype. Its antigen is not known. The V end was cut by 6 bases, the J end by 3 bases, with 15 bases between. This CDR3 has 15 residues. Germline V gene data show CDR1 as MNHEY and CDR2 as SVGEGT. The receptor's source is a human donor in good health (CMV status not recorded). Some clones in this sample may be carry-over from other donors' samples. Source: cultured PBMCs, taken from culture after CMV antigen stimulation. The chain employs TRBV6-2 or TRBV6-3 and TRBJ1-5, with D maybe TRBD1 (5 bases). CDR3 in amino acids: CASSLLDTLNQPQHF. The CDR3 DNA follows: TGTGCCAGCAGCCTCCTGGACACACTCAATCAGCCCCAGCATTTT.